These 32 T cell receptor beta chains came from one sample sequenced in a study of CXCR3-negative and CXCR3-positive naive CD8 T cells. The method, 5' RACE with UMI labels, was used to prepare the TRB cDNA libraries. TCRdb reprocessed the 5' RACE reads and stores each CDR3 protein as one record, lacking DNA. The repertoire table contains about 130,000 distinct CDR3 sequences. Sequenced: naive CXCR3- CD8+ T cells from blood. Subset here: CD45RO-CCR7+CD27+CD95- naive CD8+ T cells lacking CXCR3 (TNR3-). These receptors were obtained from a human donor in good health. Some clones in this sample may be carry-over from other donors' samples.

V gene TRBV13 combines with J gene TRBJ2-5; there is no DNA to check the TCRdb D call of TRBD1. This CDR3 comprises 14 residues. Germline CDR1 reads PRHDT; CDR2 reads FYEKMQ (reference sequence). CDR3 loop: CASSSQGAEETQYF. Together with reference TRBV13 and TRBJ2-5, the CDR3 gives the full variable domain: AAGVIQSPRHLIKEKRETATLKCYPIPRHDTVYWYQQGPGQDPQFLISFYEKMQSDKGSIPDRFSAQQFSDYHSELNMSSLELGDSALYFCASSSQGAEETQYFGPGTRLLVL.

The V gene is TRBV20-1, the J gene TRBJ2-2. The CDR3 spans 13 residues. Germline V lookup: CDR1 DFQATT, CDR2 SNEGSKA (reference sequence). CDR3 in amino acids: CSARVGYTGELFF.

The chain carries TRBV5-1 and TRBJ2-7; TCRdb outputs TRBD2, but without DNA this stays unchecked. The CDR3 runs 15 residues. CDR1 and CDR2 from the germline V gene are SGHRS and YFSETQ. The CDR3 spells CASSLRAGGVYEQYF.

The V gene is TRBV28, the J gene TRBJ2-3; TCRdb outputs TRBD2, but without DNA this stays unchecked. The CDR3 length is 18 residues. CDR1 and CDR2 from the germline V gene are MDHEN and SYDVKM. The CDR3 sequence: CASSSSPGLAGVRDTQYF.

This chain connects TRBV6-6 to TRBJ2-7; TCRdb indicates TRBD2, and absent DNA this call remains unverified. CDR1 is MNHNY, CDR2 SVGAGI, per germline (reference sequence). The CDR3 has 15 residues. The CDR3 loop is CASIGLRGTSYEQYF.

The chain joins TRBV12-3 or TRBV12-4 to TRBJ2-1; with no DNA, the TCRdb D assignment of TRBD1 cannot be verified. The CDR3 sequence is 17 residues long. The CDR3 region is CASSSIWGTGGYNEQFF.

V usage is TRBV29-1 and J usage is TRBJ2-3; TCRdb selects TRBD2, and the lack of DNA leaves this call unchecked. The CDR3 runs 15 residues. In germline, CDR1 is SQVTM, CDR2 ANQGSEA. The CDR3 is CSVETGGPYTDTQYF.

J is TRBJ2-3 and V is TRBV7-8; there is no DNA to check the TCRdb D call of TRBD2. The CDR3 sequence is 15 residues long. Per germline, CDR1 SGHVS and CDR2 FQNEAQ. CDR3 sequence: CASSFVGGSTDTQYF.

The chain recombines TRBV5-1 with TRBJ1-1; TCRdb designates TRBD1, a call that cannot be tested without DNA. CDR3 size: 13 residues. Per the germline V gene, CDR1 is SGHRS and CDR2 is YFSETQ. The CDR3 loop is CASSLGQGVVAFF.

V is TRBV20-1 and J is TRBJ2-1; the TCRdb D gene call, TRBD2, has no DNA to confirm it. This CDR3 is built from 12 residues. Germline values: CDR1 DFQATT, CDR2 SNEGSKA (reference sequence). CDR3 sequence reads: CSATLVVNEQFF.

The chain uses TRBV7-9 and TRBJ2-7. The CDR3 is 13 amino acids. Germline V lookup: CDR1 SEHNR, CDR2 FQNEAQ (reference sequence). This CDR3 is CASSLQVTYEQYF.

This chain's CDR3 is CASSLWRGGAEDTEAFF. The V gene is TRBV28, the J gene TRBJ1-1; there is no DNA to check the TCRdb D call of TRBD1. The CDR3 totals 17 residues. CDR1 and CDR2 from the germline V gene are MDHEN and SYDVKM.

The chain uses TRBV2 and TRBJ1-5; the TCRdb call, TRBD1, lacks DNA for checking. Germline loops: CDR1 SNHLY, CDR2 FYNNEI. The CDR3 is 15 residues long. CDR3 sequence reads: CASSETQGRNQPQHF.

The chain uses TRBV9 and TRBJ2-3; TCRdb's D call, TRBD1, is unchecked because there is no DNA. CDR1 SGDLS and CDR2 YYNGEE come from the germline V gene. The CDR3 has 14 amino acids. CDR3 sequence reads: CASSTGQVTDTQYF.

The chain carries TRBV28 and TRBJ2-7. The CDR3 covers 14 residues. The germline V gene encodes CDR1 MDHEN and CDR2 SYDVKM. The CDR3 sequence is CASSRQSRSYEPYF.

The chain has TRBV7-9 and TRBJ2-5. The CDR3 extends over 13 amino acids. CDR1 and CDR2 (germline): SEHNR, FQNEAQ (reference sequence). CDR3 in amino acids: CASTPPHLEIQYF.

The V and J genes are TRBV7-9 and TRBJ2-5; as DNA is missing, the TRBD1 call by TCRdb cannot be tested. The CDR3 is 14 residues long. Germline CDR1 is SEHNR and CDR2 is FQNEAQ (reference sequence). CDR3: CASSLSGGKETQYF.

The chain joins TRBV4-3 to TRBJ2-2; with no DNA, the TCRdb D assignment of TRBD1 cannot be verified. Germline loops: CDR1 LGHNA, CDR2 YSLEER. The CDR3 spans 19 residues. CDR3 protein: CASSQDFHRGFVGTGELFF.

The V and J genes are TRBV6-4 and TRBJ2-1; as DNA is missing, the TRBD2 call by TCRdb cannot be tested. CDR3 size: 14 residues. The germline V gene has CDR1 MRHNA and CDR2 SNTAGT. The CDR3 reads CASSVGTGNNEQFF.

J is TRBJ2-7 and V is TRBV20-1; TCRdb selects TRBD2, and the lack of DNA leaves this call unchecked. Germline V gene sequence: CDR1 DFQATT, CDR2 SNEGSKA (reference sequence). The CDR3 has 14 amino acids. This CDR3 reads CSAATSGRFYEQYF.

The chain links TRBV29-1 to TRBJ2-1; absent DNA, TCRdb's TRBD2 call cannot be checked. This CDR3 has 13 residues. CDR1 and CDR2 from the germline V gene are SQVTM and ANQGSEA. CDR3 region: CSVSTGTRNEQFF.

This chain joins TRBV6-5 and TRBJ2-2; TCRdb calls TRBD2, which cannot be checked without DNA. The CDR3 is 15 amino acids. Germline V gene sequence: CDR1 MNHEY, CDR2 SVGAGI. The CDR3 loop reads CASSYNIGLTGELFF.

The CDR3 is CASSLAGRDEQYF. The chain couples TRBV7-9 to TRBJ2-7; TCRdb lists TRBD2, though no DNA is available to test this call. The length of the CDR3 is 13 residues. Germline CDR1 and CDR2: SEHNR and FQNEAQ (reference sequence).

The chain has TRBV29-1 and TRBJ2-5. The germline V gene encodes CDR1 SQVTM and CDR2 ANQGSEA. This CDR3 region has 13 residues. The CDR3 region is CSVDGFFQETQYF. Filled out from reference TRBV29-1 and TRBJ2-5, the complete variable domain reads SAVISQKPSRDICQRGTSLTIQCQVDSQVTMMFWYRQQPGQSLTLIATANQGSEATYESGFVIDKFPISRPNLTFSTLTVSNMSPEDSSIYLCSVDGFFQETQYFGPGTRLLVL.

J is TRBJ2-2 and V is TRBV13. The CDR3 extends over 15 amino acids. CDR1 is PRHDT and CDR2 is FYEKMQ in the germline V gene (reference sequence). The CDR3 reads CASSLLSVNTGELFF.

This rearrangement joins TRBV7-6 to TRBJ2-3; as DNA is missing, the TRBD2 call by TCRdb cannot be tested. The CDR3 totals 15 residues. The V gene's germline CDR1 is SGHVS and CDR2 FNYEAQ. This CDR3 is CASSLSGGPADTQYF.

CDR3 residues: CATSRERGSTDTQYF. This rearrangement joins TRBV15 to TRBJ2-3; TCRdb outputs TRBD1, but without DNA this stays unchecked. CDR3 size: 15 residues. Germline values: CDR1 LNHNV, CDR2 YYDKDF (reference sequence). Filled out from reference TRBV15 and TRBJ2-3, the complete variable domain reads DAMVIQNPRYQVTQFGKPVTLSCSQTLNHNVMYWYQQKSSQAPKLLFHYYDKDFNNEADTPDNFQSRRPNTSFCFLDIRSPGLGDTAMYLCATSRERGSTDTQYFGPGTRLTVL.

This sequence joins TRBV10-2 and TRBJ2-5. The CDR3 extends over 14 amino acids. The V gene's germline CDR1 is WSHSY and CDR2 SAAADI. The CDR3: CASSEGTSLETQYF.

The chain links TRBV7-2 to TRBJ1-1. The germline CDR1 and CDR2 sequences are SGHTA and FQGNSA. The CDR3 is 13 amino acids. The CDR3 spells CASSLGYNTEAFF.

The chain employs TRBV7-6 and TRBJ2-1; with no DNA, the TCRdb D assignment of TRBD2 cannot be verified. Germline assignment: CDR1 SGHVS and CDR2 FNYEAQ. CDR3 length: 19 residues. The CDR3 sequence: CASSLEASGTYDWNNEQFF.

V usage is TRBV28 and J usage is TRBJ2-1; TCRdb calls TRBD1, which cannot be checked without DNA. Germline values: CDR1 MDHEN, CDR2 SYDVKM. The CDR3 consists of 15 residues. The CDR3: CASSPRGGAGGEQFF. Full variable domain (remainder filled in from reference TRBV28 and TRBJ2-1): DVKVTQSSRYLVKRTGEKVFLECVQDMDHENMFWYRQDPGLGLRLIYFSYDVKMKEKGDIPEGYSVSREKKERFSLILESASTNQTSMYLCASSPRGGAGGEQFFGPGTRLTVL.

CDR3 sequence reads: CSASGTGPYEQYF. The chain links TRBV20-1 to TRBJ2-7; absent DNA, TCRdb's TRBD1 call cannot be checked. The CDR3 contains 13 residues. CDR1 and CDR2 from the germline V gene are DFQATT and SNEGSKA (reference sequence).